These 10 T cell receptor beta chains originate from one sample sequenced in a study of blood T cell repertoires in COVID-19. Clones were read by immunoSEQ multiplex PCR, and TCRdb kept only the in-frame ones, dropping some. This table holds roughly 49,000 clones, roughly 70% found once. Sequenced: peripheral blood. The source of these receptors is a woman in her seventies with acute or convalescent COVID-19.

This clone showed up just once. An end of the junction differs from the germline gene, which may be a read error. This sequence joins TRBV7-8 and TRBJ1-1; D gene unclear. CDR1 and CDR2 from the germline V gene are SGHVS and FQNEAQ. CDR3 length equals 14 residues. The CDR3 sequence is CASSLAGFGTEAFF. The CDR3 nucleotides read TGTGCCAGCAGCCTAGCCGGGTTTGGTACTGAAGCTTTCTTT.

The J gene is TRBJ1-4, the V gene TRBV19; 10 bases agree with TRBD1. The CDR3 length is 14 residues. The J segment lost 6 bases and the V segment lost 8 bases, leaving 6 bases of the junction unmatched. CDR1 LNHDA and CDR2 SQIVND come from the germline V gene (reference sequence). DNA of the CDR3: TGTGCCAGTGATGCGACAGGGGGCGATGAAAAACTGTTTTTT. Translating it yields CASDATGGDEKLFF.

This sequence joins TRBV3-1 (or the pseudogene TRBV3-2) and TRBJ2-3; TRBD1 agrees at 8 bases. Unmatched junction bases numbered 15, after V lost 4 bases and J lost 6 bases. The germline gives CDR1 LGHDT, CDR2 YNNKEL (reference sequence). The CDR3 runs to 17 residues. This chain's CDR3 is CASSPGTRTGPLDTQYF. CDR3 DNA: TGTGCCAGCAGCCCAGGAACCCGGACAGGGCCGTTGGATACGCAGTATTTT.

This clone was seen just once. This chain connects TRBV2 to TRBJ2-1, with 7 bases lining up with TRBD1. This CDR3 is built from 14 residues. The V segment lost 5 bases and the J segment 6 bases; nucleotides outside the gene matches: 7. In germline, CDR1 is SNHLY, CDR2 FYNNEI. CDR3 sequence (DNA): TGTGCCAGCAGTTCAAGTACAGGGGTCAATGAGCAGTTCTTC. The encoded protein is CASSSSTGVNEQFF.

The chain has TRBV10-3 and TRBJ2-7, with 8 bases identical to TRBD2. The CDR3 extends over 15 amino acids. V lost 2 bases, J lost 0 bases, and 3 bases stayed unmatched. Germline V gives CDR1 ENHRY, CDR2 SYGVKD. CDR3 coding DNA: TGTGCCATCAGTGAGAGAGCGGGGGACTCCTACGAGCAGTACTTC. It is translated as CAISERAGDSYEQYF.

The rearrangement uses TRBV5-1 and TRBJ1-1; weak D call: TRBD1 (6 bases). The CDR3 length is 14 residues. The ends were cut back, 7 bases at V and 3 bases at J, with 16 bases in the middle. CDR1 and CDR2 (germline): SGHRS, YFSETQ. The CDR3 region is CASSRGGLDTEAFF. CDR3 sequence (DNA): TGCGCCAGCTCAAGGGGGGGTCTGGACACTGAAGCTTTCTTT.

In its sample, this clone was seen a few times. The chain combines TRBV5-1 with TRBJ2-1, with D tentatively TRBD2 (5 bases). Germline-derived CDR1 and CDR2 are SGHRS and YFSETQ. V was cut by 0 bases and J by 8 bases, with 21 bases left in between. This CDR3 has 17 residues. The CDR3 bases are TGCGCCAGCAGCTTGGACGGCCAACTAGACACCTGGGATGAGCAGTTCTTC. It yields the protein CASSLDGQLDTWDEQFF.

The table lists this clone with a few counts. The rearrangement links TRBV6-5 to TRBJ1-3; tentatively, D is TRBD1 (6 bases). This CDR3 region has 15 residues. The V end was cut by 2 bases, the J end by 0 bases, with 8 bases between. Per the germline V gene, CDR1 is MNHEY and CDR2 is SVGAGI. Here the CDR3 DNA reads TGTGCCAGCAGTTACAGGACAGCCTCTGGAAACACCATATATTTT. Translation gives CASSYRTASGNTIYF.

The V and J genes are TRBV6-5 and TRBJ2-1; 10 bases align to TRBD2. The CDR3 spans 15 residues. Trimming removed 6 bases from V and 6 bases from J; junction bases left unmatched: 8. Per germline, CDR1 MNHEY and CDR2 SVGAGI. DNA of the CDR3: TGTGCCAGCAGCCCGCTAGCGGGAGTCCTCAATGAGCAGTTCTTC. This encodes CASSPLAGVLNEQFF.

This chain connects TRBV15 to TRBJ1-5; D gene uncertain. Germline lookup yields CDR1 LNHNV and CDR2 YYDKDF (reference sequence). V gave up 3 bases and J gave up 3 bases, with 12 bases separating them. The CDR3 runs to 15 residues. The CDR3 nucleotides read TGTGCCACCAGCAGCGGGGTGCTACTCAATCAGCCCCAGCATTTT. Translation: CATSSGVLLNQPQHF.